The source of this T cell receptor (beta chain) is a study of blood T cell repertoires in COVID-19. Sequencing used immunoSEQ multiplex PCR; TCRdb keeps in-frame clones, though not all of them. Of more than 300,000 clones listed, approximately 87% are singletons. The CDR3 extends over 16 amino acids. The trim removed 3 bases at V and 1 base at J, leaving 6 bases unmatched. Germline V gene data show CDR1 as LNHDA and CDR2 as SQIVND (reference sequence). The chain carries TRBV19 and TRBJ2-1; 7 positions match TRBD1. Material for sequencing was peripheral blood. The origin of this receptor is a woman in her fifties or sixties with COVID-19, enrolled during active disease. This CDR3 is CASSIGTAVSYNEQFF. The CDR3 region has the DNA TGTGCCAGTAGTATCGGGACAGCAGTTTCCTACAATGAGCAGTTCTTC.